The clone carrying this TCR beta chain was seen repeatedly, ten times or more. Its antigen is as yet unknown. RNA transcripts served as the template for amplifying TCR beta CDR3 regions. The HTBI set primed first-round TCR CDR3 RT-PCR. A single record per CDR3 protein comes from TCRdb applying MiXCR to the multiplex PCR reads. This sample has about 37,000 distinct CDR3 sequences, with around half found just once. This sample was taken from a study of T cells in Graves' hyperthyroidism and ophthalmopathy. Points from the study as a whole: Prediction of ophthalmopathy progression came a median roughly 6.7 months pre-onset.

The receptor comes from a man aged 35-49 years with Graves' ophthalmopathy. Sequencing was carried out using blood.

CDR3 protein: CASSLSSYTGLPTDTQYF. The CDR3 DNA reads as TGTGCCAGCAGCTTAAGTTCGTACACCGGTCTCCCCACAGATACGCAGTATTTT. The chain combines TRBV11-1 with TRBJ2-3; D remains unclear. Between the trimmed V and J ends, which lost 2 bases and 2 bases, there was a span of 20 bases. This CDR3 contains 18 residues. The germline CDR1 and CDR2 sequences are SGHAT and FQDESV (reference sequence). The full variable domain, rest sourced from reference TRBV11-1 and TRBJ2-3, is EAEVAQSPRYKITEKSQAVAFWCDPISGHATLYWYRQILGQGPELLVQFQDESVVDDSQLPKDRFSAERLKGVDSTLKIQPAELGDSAMYLCASSLSSYTGLPTDTQYFGPGTRLTVL.